The source of this T cell receptor beta chain is a study of blood T cell repertoires in COVID-19. Grouping used clinical history reported by participants in a survey and questionnaire. A COVID-19 case was met by exposed participants within 2 weeks before study entry. Clones were read by immunoSEQ multiplex PCR, and TCRdb kept only the in-frame ones, dropping some. The data contain some 300,000 clones, roughly 89% of them seen just once; the ten biggest clones take up roughly 2.9%. The CDR3 loop spans 14 amino acids. V was pared by 1 base and J by 4 bases, with 8 bases between. Germline V gene sequence: CDR1 SNHLY, CDR2 FYNNEI.

V and J are TRBV2 and TRBJ1-5; no clear D gene. This TCR derives from a woman aged 45-60 years who had been exposed to COVID-19. The source material was PBMCs or T cells enriched from blood (not recorded which). This CDR3 reads CASSEVGGNQPQHF. The CDR3 DNA sequence: TGTGCCAGCAGTGAAGTAGGAGGAAATCAGCCCCAGCATTTT. Variable domain in full (rest from reference TRBV2 and TRBJ1-5): EPEVTQTPSHQVTQMGQEVILRCVPISNHLYFYWYRQILGQKVEFLVSFYNNEISEKSEIFDDQFSVERPDGSNFTLKIRSTKLEDSAMYFCASSEVGGNQPQHFGDGTRLSIL.